One sample yielded the 27 T cell receptor beta chains listed below, sequenced in a study of vaccination effects on CD4 cells after COVID-19. These receptors have no known antigen. Sequencing used immunoSEQ multiplex PCR; TCRdb keeps in-frame clones, though not all of them. There are some 40,000 clones in the sample; around two thirds occur only once, and 33% lies in the top ten. After expansion with viral peptide pools in the ViraFEST assay, antigen-specific CD4+ T cells were sequenced. Researchers isolated CD4+ T cells once about 11 days of culture had elapsed. By PCR, the person was confirmed to have had SARS-CoV-2 infection between March and December 2020. The input for sequencing was CD4+ T cells from PBMCs cultured with a peptide pool, taken before COVID-19 vaccination. These TCRs come from a human donor who had a prior SARS-CoV-2 infection.

This chain joins TRBV18 and TRBJ1-1, with D unclear. V was trimmed by 3 bases and J by 3 bases, leaving 11 bases between them. Per the germline V gene, CDR1 is KGHSH and CDR2 is LQKENI. The CDR3 has 14 residues. For the CDR3, the DNA is TGTGCCAGCTCACCCAAGTGGAGGGACACTGAAGCTTTCTTT. The encoded protein is CASSPKWRDTEAFF.

The chain links TRBV2 to TRBJ2-7; 7 bases match TRBD1. The CDR3 consists of 13 residues. Germline values: CDR1 SNHLY, CDR2 FYNNEI. The V gene end was trimmed by 7 bases and the J gene end by 1 base; junction bases not matched to a gene: 4. The chain's CDR3 is CASTTGVSYEQYF. CDR3 bases: TGTGCCAGCACCACAGGGGTATCCTACGAGCAGTACTTC.

The V call is TRBV7-6, the J call TRBJ2-7; TRBD1 or TRBD2 may be the D gene (5 bases each). Trimming removed 6 bases from V and 4 bases from J, with 19 bases in between. CDR1 is SGHVS and CDR2 is FNYEAQ in the germline V gene. This CDR3 is built from 15 residues. CDR3 protein: CASSRGNSLLYEQYF. The CDR3 coding sequence is TGTGCCAGCAGTCGGGGCAACTCCCTGTTGTACGAGCAGTACTTC.

This chain links TRBV7-2 with TRBJ1-2, with D perhaps TRBD1 (6 bases). Trimming removed 5 bases at V and 2 bases at J, with 15 bases between. This CDR3 comprises 15 residues. Germline lookup yields CDR1 SGHTA and CDR2 FQGNSA. The CDR3 protein is CASSAQQGMNYGYTF. The DNA for the CDR3 is TGTGCCAGCAGCGCCCAACAGGGTATGAACTATGGCTACACCTTC.

V and J are TRBV5-1 and TRBJ2-2; no clear D gene. Germline V gene lookup returns CDR1 SGHRS and CDR2 YFSETQ. This CDR3 spans 15 amino acids. Trimming cost V 2 bases and J 1 base, with 9 bases left between them. The CDR3 protein is CASSLGSLNTGELFF. For the CDR3, the DNA is TGCGCCAGCAGCTTAGGAAGTCTGAACACCGGGGAGCTGTTTTTT.

This clone was seen only a few times. This rearrangement joins TRBV24-1 to TRBJ1-5; D uncertain. V gave up 4 bases and J gave up 4 bases, with 13 bases separating them. The CDR3 is 15 residues long. Germline CDR1 reads KGHDR; CDR2 reads SFDVKD. In nucleotides, the CDR3 is TGTGCCACCAGTGACTCTGGTAGGGTAAATCAGCCCCAGCATTTT. The encoded protein is CATSDSGRVNQPQHF.

This clone was observed a single time. This rearrangement joins TRBV5-1 to TRBJ1-1; 9 nucleotides match TRBD1. The V and J ends lost 3 bases and 5 bases, in that order; junction bases with no gene match: 5. Germline assignment: CDR1 SGHRS and CDR2 YFSETQ. This CDR3 comprises 14 residues. The CDR3 bases are TGCGCCAGCAGCTCACAGGGGGCGCTTACTGAAGCTTTCTTT. Translated, it gives CASSSQGALTEAFF.

V usage is TRBV7-9 and J usage is TRBJ2-7; D is possibly TRBD1 (5 bases). Trimming took 3 bases from V and 6 from J, leaving 12 bases between them. The CDR3 sequence is 13 residues long. Germline values: CDR1 SEHNR, CDR2 FQNEAQ (reference sequence). The CDR3 DNA sequence: TGTGCCAGCAGCTTCACGACTCAGGGCGAGCAGTACTTC. The encoded protein is CASSFTTQGEQYF. Full variable domain (missing parts from reference TRBV7-9 and TRBJ2-7): DTGVSQNPRHKITKRGQNVTFRCDPISEHNRLYWYRQTLGQGPEFLTYFQNEAQLEKSRLLSDRFSAERPKGSFSTLEIQRTEQGDSAMYLCASSFTTQGEQYFGPGTRLTVT.

This chain joins TRBV10-3 and TRBJ2-7; D may be TRBD1 (6 bases). V dropped 2 bases and J dropped 4 bases, with 9 bases sitting between them. This CDR3 has 13 residues. Germline loops: CDR1 ENHRY, CDR2 SYGVKD. This chain's CDR3 is CAISENQGYEQYF. The CDR3 DNA reads TGTGCCATCAGTGAGAATCAGGGGTACGAGCAGTACTTC.

This sequence joins TRBV4-1 and TRBJ2-7; D is perhaps TRBD1 or TRBD2 (6 bases each). Trimming stripped 1 base from V and 6 bases from J, with 16 bases between. Per germline, CDR1 MGHRA and CDR2 YSYEKL. The CDR3 sequence is 15 residues long. CDR3 sequence: CASSQGFRGGIEQYF. Written as DNA, the CDR3 is TGCGCCAGCAGCCAAGGATTCAGGGGAGGCATCGAGCAGTACTTC.

This chain uses TRBV24-1 with TRBJ2-3, with 7 bases fitting TRBD2. Trimming removed 9 bases from V and 5 bases from J; junction bases left unmatched: 10. The germline gives CDR1 KGHDR, CDR2 SFDVKD. This CDR3 is built from 14 residues. In nucleotides, the CDR3 is TGTGCCACCTCGTCGGGGGGTTCAGGAGATACGCAGTATTTT. Protein sequence: CATSSGGSGDTQYF.

In this sample, this clone turned up a few times. CDR3 in amino acids: CASSLLGPTDTQYF. In nucleotides, the CDR3 is TGTGCCAGCAGCTTGTTGGGCCCCACAGATACGCAGTATTTT. This chain uses TRBV7-2 with TRBJ2-3; D call uncertain. V was cut by 3 bases and J by 2 bases, with 9 bases left in between. Germline CDR1 is SGHTA and CDR2 is FQGNSA. The CDR3 loop spans 14 amino acids.

The chain is built from TRBV2 and TRBJ2-2, with a weak D call TRBD2 (6 bases). The CDR3 length is 16 residues. CDR1 SNHLY and CDR2 FYNNEI come from the germline V gene. V lost 6 bases and J 6 bases, leaving 20 bases between the germline ends. This chain's CDR3 is CASSLRRLVSSGELFF. As DNA, the CDR3 is TGTGCCAGCAGCCTCCGAAGACTAGTGAGTTCCGGGGAGCTGTTTTTT.

This rearrangement joins TRBV4-1 to TRBJ2-2; the match to TRBD1 covers 8 bases. Germline V gene data show CDR1 as MGHRA and CDR2 as YSYEKL. This CDR3 has 16 amino acids. With 0 bases clipped from V and 3 bases from J, the junction kept 3 bases outside the gene matches. CDR3 residues: CASSQETGDYTGELFF. The CDR3 region has the DNA TGCGCCAGCAGCCAAGAGACAGGGGACTACACCGGGGAGCTGTTTTTT.

This rearrangement joins TRBV5-4 to TRBJ1-4; 8 nucleotides line up with TRBD1. The V gene's germline CDR1 is SGHNT and CDR2 YYREEE (reference sequence). Trimming removed 4 bases from V and 4 bases from J; junction bases left unmatched: 3. This CDR3 is built from 14 residues. CDR3 in DNA: TGTGCCAGCAGCCTGGACAGGGTTAATGAAAAACTGTTTTTT. It codes for CASSLDRVNEKLFF.

This clone has just a few counts. V is TRBV5-6 and J is TRBJ2-7; weak D call: TRBD2 (6 bases). The V end was cut by 1 base, the J end by 4 bases, with 12 bases between. CDR1 and CDR2 from the germline V gene are SGHDT and YYEEEE. This CDR3 contains 14 residues. The CDR3 DNA reads as TGTGCCAGCAGCTTGAGGAGCGGGCAGTACGAGCAGTACTTC. This codes for CASSLRSGQYEQYF.

The CDR3 is CASSLRTGTNEKLFF. The CDR3 bases are TGTGCCAGCAGCCTGAGGACAGGTACTAATGAAAAACTGTTTTTT. The chain is built from TRBV3-1 (or the pseudogene TRBV3-2) and TRBJ1-4; 7 bases align to TRBD1. CDR3 length: 15 amino acids. Germline V gives CDR1 LGHDT, CDR2 YNNKEL (reference sequence). Losses at the gene ends were 4 bases for V and 2 bases for J; bases not matched to a gene: 4.

V gene TRBV6-5 combines with J gene TRBJ1-1; D not resolved. V lost 4 bases and J 4 bases, leaving 16 bases between the germline ends. Germline values: CDR1 MNHEY, CDR2 SVGAGI. The CDR3 has 15 residues. The CDR3 spells CASSWSWGGGTEAFF. CDR3 coding DNA: TGTGCCAGCAGTTGGTCGTGGGGTGGTGGCACTGAAGCTTTCTTT.

This clone has more than one count but fewer than ten. This chain links TRBV7-9 with TRBJ1-2; D not certain. The CDR3 is made up of 12 amino acids. Germline V lookup: CDR1 SEHNR, CDR2 FQNEAQ (reference sequence). V dropped 5 bases and J dropped 4 bases, with 8 bases sitting between them. For the CDR3, the DNA is TGTGCCAGCAGCCCCAAGTCCTATGGCTACACCTTC. Translated: CASSPKSYGYTF.

This sequence joins TRBV5-1 and TRBJ2-1, with D possibly matching TRBD1 (5 bases). Germline V gene sequence: CDR1 SGHRS, CDR2 YFSETQ. With 4 bases removed from V and 3 bases from J, the gap between germline ends came to 14 bases. The CDR3 has 15 residues. CDR3 region: CASSTRQPDYNEQFF. Here the CDR3 DNA reads TGCGCCAGCAGCACAAGACAGCCCGACTACAATGAGCAGTTCTTC.

The CDR3 DNA reads TGTGCCAGCGGGACTAGCGGGAGGGTGGGTGAGCAGTTCTTC. Translating it yields CASGTSGRVGEQFF. V gene TRBV7-9 combines with J gene TRBJ2-1, with 16 positions matching TRBD2. Germline V lookup: CDR1 SEHNR, CDR2 FQNEAQ (reference sequence). The CDR3 is made up of 14 amino acids. V gave up 8 bases and J gave up 9 bases; unmatched junction bases: 4. Together with reference TRBV7-9 and TRBJ2-1, the CDR3 gives the full variable domain: DTGVSQNPRHKITKRGQNVTFRCDPISEHNRLYWYRQTLGQGPEFLTYFQNEAQLEKSRLLSDRFSAERPKGSFSTLEIQRTEQGDSAMYLCASGTSGRVGEQFFGPGTRLTVL.

This chain joins TRBV27 and TRBJ1-6; a weak D match, TRBD1 (5 bases). CDR1 is MNHEY, CDR2 SMNVEV, per germline (reference sequence). The CDR3 runs 18 residues. The V end lost 2 bases, the J end lost 0 bases, and 14 bases lay between the germline ends. CDR3: CASSLLGDLSSYNSPLHF. CDR3 bases: TGTGCCAGCAGTTTACTAGGGGACCTGAGCTCCTATAATTCACCCCTCCACTTT.

This clone occurred once. The chain uses TRBV11-2 and TRBJ2-5; D unclear. Germline assignment: CDR1 SGHAT and CDR2 FQNNGV. This CDR3 region has 13 residues. Trimming left V 4 bases short and J 5 bases short, with 11 bases between. The CDR3 DNA sequence: TGTGCCAGCAGCTCGGACCCCCTCGAGACCCAGTACTTC. Translating gives CASSSDPLETQYF.

The chain employs TRBV2 and TRBJ2-2, with 11 nucleotides matching TRBD2. The V gene's germline CDR1 is SNHLY and CDR2 FYNNEI. The CDR3 contains 15 residues. V shed 4 bases, J shed 4 bases, and the junction held 2 bases outside the gene matches. CDR3 residues: CASSGLAGPTGELFF. CDR3 in DNA: TGTGCCAGCAGTGGACTAGCGGGGCCCACCGGGGAGCTGTTTTTT.

The chain carries TRBV7-9 and TRBJ2-7; D may be TRBD1 (5 bases). V dropped 0 bases and J dropped 6 bases, with 6 bases sitting between them. Germline CDR1 is SEHNR and CDR2 is FQNEAQ (reference sequence). CDR3 length: 12 amino acids. As DNA, the CDR3 is TGTGCCAGCAGCTTAGCAGGGGTCGAGCAGTACTTC. Residues: CASSLAGVEQYF. The full variable domain, its missing parts supplied by reference TRBV7-9 and TRBJ2-7, is DTGVSQNPRHKITKRGQNVTFRCDPISEHNRLYWYRQTLGQGPEFLTYFQNEAQLEKSRLLSDRFSAERPKGSFSTLEIQRTEQGDSAMYLCASSLAGVEQYFGPGTRLTVT.

J is TRBJ2-3 and V is TRBV7-8, with 9 bases matching TRBD2. The J segment lost 0 bases and the V segment lost 1 base, leaving 8 bases of the junction unmatched. Germline values: CDR1 SGHVS, CDR2 FQNEAQ. This CDR3 spans 18 amino acids. For the CDR3, the DNA is TGTGCCAGCAGCTTAGTGAGCCGACTAGCGGTTAGCACAGATACGCAGTATTTT. It specifies CASSLVSRLAVSTDTQYF.

The sample holds one count of this clone. The V gene is TRBV2, the J gene TRBJ2-1; D possibly matches TRBD1 or TRBD2 (5 bases each). CDR1 SNHLY and CDR2 FYNNEI come from the germline V gene. Trimming stripped 7 bases from V and 3 bases from J, with 13 bases between. The CDR3 is 14 residues long. In DNA, the CDR3 is TGTGCCAGCAAGGGGACCCGGGACTACAATGAGCAGTTCTTC. Its protein is CASKGTRDYNEQFF.